Listed below are T cell receptor beta chains from one sample, sequenced in a study of human T cells and chemical hapten exposure. TCRdb re-called the RACE reads with MiXCR, one entry per CDR3 protein. The table has about 40,000 distinct CDR3 sequences, about 10% seen once. The material sequenced was whole blood, taken in connection with sensitization to the hapten diphenylcyclopropenone (DPC). The source of these receptors is a man aged 25 to 40 with alopecia areata. Some clones in this sample may be carry-over from other donors' samples. CDR3s include the opening cysteine and the closing phenylalanine or tryptophan. D genes are given only for firm matches. Some rows have no size entry. The others give once, few or many, or a class for an expanded clone.

>TRBV23-1|few|TRBJ1-4|TRBD1
CASSQHDRDPAATNEKLFF
TGCGCCAGCAGTCAACATGACAGGGATCCGGCGGCAACTAATGAAAAACTGTTTTTT
>TRBV20-1|NA|TRBJ2-1|NA
CSASRQSSYNEQFF
TGCAGTGCTAGCAGGCAGAGCTCCTACAATGAGCAGTTCTTC
>TRBV27|NA|TRBJ2-7|TRBD1
CASTNLGQEAYEQYF
TGTGCCAGCACCAATTTGGGACAGGAGGCCTACGAGCAGTACTTC
>TRBV7-6|many|TRBJ2-3|TRBD2
CASSQQIRREGRTDTQYF
TGTGCCAGCAGTCAACAAATTCGCAGGGAGGGAAGGACAGATACGCAGTATTTT
>TRBV5-1|NA|TRBJ1-2|NA
CASSLPRGPQDYGYTF
TGCGCCAGCAGCTTGCCCAGGGGCCCCCAGGACTATGGCTACACCTTC
>TRBV6-1|NA|TRBJ2-5|TRBD1
CASRRQGNLETQYF
TGTGCCAGCAGACGACAGGGGAATCTGGAGACCCAGTACTTC
>TRBV6-2/TRBV6-3|many|TRBJ2-4|NA
CASSFRGLAKNIQYF
TGTGCCAGCAGTTTCCGGGGCCTAGCCAAAAACATTCAGTACTTC
>TRBV11-2|few|TRBJ2-7|NA
CASSPLVAYEQYF
TGTGCCAGCAGCCCCCTAGTAGCCTACGAGCAGTACTTC
>TRBV24-1|many|TRBJ2-2|NA
CATSPLPGELFF
TGTGCCACCAGCCCCCTCCCCGGGGAGCTGTTTTTT
>TRBV5-6|many|TRBJ2-7|NA
CASSLVSNEQYF
TGTGCCAGCAGCTTGGTGTCGAACGAGCAGTACTTC
>TRBV20-1|few|TRBJ1-1|NA
CSARGGMNTEAFF
TGCAGTGCTAGAGGCGGAATGAACACTGAAGCTTTCTTT
>TRBV5-1|NA|TRBJ2-3|NA
CASSLVQAADTQYF
TGCGCCAGCAGCTTGGTTCAGGCGGCAGATACGCAGTATTTT
>TRBV12-3/TRBV12-4|NA|TRBJ2-2|NA
CASGDTGELFF
TGTGCCAGCGGGGACACCGGGGAGCTGTTTTTT
>TRBV6-2/TRBV6-3|NA|TRBJ2-1|NA
CASSPTSNEQFF
TGTGCCAGCAGTCCGACCAGCAATGAGCAGTTCTTC
>TRBV25-1|many|TRBJ1-3|NA
CASSEITGPKSGNTIYF
TGTGCCAGCAGTGAAATAACAGGGCCCAAGTCTGGAAACACCATATATTTT
>TRBV5-6|many|TRBJ1-2|NA
CASSFRSNYGYTF
TGTGCCAGCAGCTTTAGATCTAACTATGGCTACACCTTC
>TRBV10-3|NA|TRBJ2-1|TRBD2
CATSQTSGGNNEQFF
TGTGCCACCTCCCAGACTAGCGGGGGGAACAATGAGCAGTTCTTC
>TRBV5-1|many|TRBJ2-1|NA
CASSSTGTHNEQFF
TGCGCCAGCAGCTCGACCGGGACCCACAATGAGCAGTTCTTC
>TRBV4-1|few|TRBJ2-7|NA
CASSHLTDYEQYF
TGCGCCAGCAGCCACCTGACGGACTACGAGCAGTACTTC
>TRBV18|once|TRBJ2-6|NA
CASSPRQTNSGANVLTF
TGTGCCAGCTCCCCAAGACAGACCAACTCTGGGGCCAACGTCCTGACTTTC
>TRBV5-5|many|TRBJ1-6|NA
CASSLDRVNSPLHF
TGTGCCAGCAGCTTGGACAGGGTTAATTCACCCCTCCACTTT
>TRBV5-5|few|TRBJ1-2|NA
CASSLVQGYGYTF
TGTGCCAGCAGCTTGGTACAGGGCTATGGCTACACCTTC
>TRBV11-3|many|TRBJ2-1|TRBD2
CASSFRTSGGALNEQFF
TGTGCCAGCAGCTTTAGGACTAGCGGGGGGGCCCTTAATGAGCAGTTCTTC
>TRBV28|many|TRBJ1-4|NA
CASSYSGTWEKLFF
TGTGCCAGCAGTTATTCCGGGACTTGGGAAAAACTGTTTTTT
>TRBV29-1|NA|TRBJ2-4|NA
CSVQQGNIQYF
TGCAGCGTTCAACAGGGAAACATTCAGTACTTC
>TRBV2|few|TRBJ2-2|TRBD2
CASTQGLAGGRSPGELFF
TGTGCCAGCACCCAGGGACTAGCGGGGGGCCGAAGCCCCGGGGAGCTGTTTTTT
>TRBV28|many|TRBJ1-2|TRBD1
CASTLGGTGAYGYTF
TGTGCCAGCACCTTAGGGGGCACGGGGGCATATGGCTACACCTTC
>TRBV3-1|many|TRBJ1-2|NA
CASSQDWGGPGDYGYTF
TGTGCCAGCAGCCAAGATTGGGGAGGCCCCGGGGACTATGGCTACACCTTC
>TRBV20-1|many|TRBJ1-3|NA
CSARSGNTIYF
TGCAGTGCTAGATCGGGAAACACCATATATTTT
>TRBV4-3|few|TRBJ2-1|NA
CASSQGGAGYNEQFF
TGCGCCAGCAGCCAAGGGGGGGCCGGGTACAATGAGCAGTTCTTC
>TRBV5-1|NA|TRBJ2-3|NA
CASSPDATGRTQYF
TGCGCCAGCAGCCCGGATGCGACTGGCCGTACGCAGTATTTT
>TRBV6-6|many|TRBJ2-5|TRBD1
CASLSGGKQKHF
TGTGCCAGCCTCTCAGGGGGAAAACAGAAGCACTTC
>TRBV2|many|TRBJ2-1|NA
CASNGGPYNEQFF
TGTGCCAGCAACGGAGGCCCCTACAATGAGCAGTTCTTC
>TRBV9|many|TRBJ2-5|TRBD2
CASSVSGRASETQYF
TGTGCCAGCAGCGTTAGCGGGAGGGCCAGCGAGACCCAGTACTTC
>TRBV7-6|many|TRBJ1-4|NA
CASSLSGGVGTNEKLFF
TGTGCCAGCAGCTTATCGGGCGGGGTCGGGACTAATGAAAAACTGTTTTTT
>TRBV19|many|TRBJ2-3|NA
CATRSGAGDTQYF
TGTGCCACAAGGTCGGGGGCCGGAGATACGCAGTATTTT
>TRBV20-1|few|TRBJ2-3|NA
CSARAPIVDTQYF
TGCAGTGCTAGAGCTCCGATCGTGGATACGCAGTATTTT
>TRBV7-8|NA|TRBJ1-3|NA
CASSLAGGENTIYF
TGTGCCAGCAGCTTAGCTGGGGGCGAAAACACCATATATTTT
>TRBV7-6|many|TRBJ1-1|NA
CASSLGHQNTEAFF
TGTGCCAGCAGCTTGGGACACCAGAACACTGAAGCTTTCTTT
>TRBV5-1|many|TRBJ2-6|NA
CASSFALSGANVLTF
TGCGCCAGCAGCTTCGCATTGTCGGGGGCCAACGTCCTGACTTTC
>TRBV29-1|NA|TRBJ1-2|NA
CSVDGYTF
TGCAGCGTAGATGGCTACACCTTC
>TRBV4-2|many|TRBJ1-1|NA
CASRSSGGGSLSSMNTEAFF
TGTGCCAGCAGATCAAGCGGGGGGGGCAGCCTAAGCTCCATGAACACTGAAGCTTTCTTT
>TRBV29-1|few|TRBJ2-7|NA
CSVPVDPTGEQYF
TGCAGCGTCCCAGTTGACCCCACTGGGGAGCAGTACTTC
>TRBV30|many|TRBJ1-1|NA
CAWSVDFGTEAFF
TGTGCCTGGAGTGTAGACTTTGGGACTGAAGCTTTCTTT
>TRBV14|NA|TRBJ2-3|NA
CASSQHAGYTDTQYF
TGTGCCAGCAGCCAGCATGCGGGGTACACAGATACGCAGTATTTT
>TRBV11-2|few|TRBJ2-3|NA
CASRPTLLGVSTDTQYF
TGTGCCAGCAGACCGACGCTTTTAGGGGTTTCCACAGATACGCAGTATTTT
>TRBV9|few|TRBJ1-2|NA
CASSVGEREWTASTSNYGYTF
TGTGCCAGCAGCGTAGGGGAAAGGGAATGGACAGCCAGCACCTCTAACTATGGCTACACCTTC
>TRBV9|few|TRBJ2-1|NA
CASSVRLAIGEQFF
TGTGCCAGCAGCGTAAGGCTAGCGATCGGTGAGCAGTTCTTC
>TRBV3-1|NA|TRBJ2-1|NA
CASSQDSPSYNEQFF
TGTGCCAGCAGCCAAGACTCCCCCTCCTACAATGAGCAGTTCTTC
>TRBV5-1|once|TRBJ2-7|NA
CASSLVPGTRDEQYF
TGCGCCAGCAGCTTGGTCCCCGGGACACGCGACGAGCAGTACTTC
>TRBV29-1|few|TRBJ2-1|TRBD1
CSVTTGGAGEQFF
TGCAGCGTTACTACAGGGGGCGCGGGTGAGCAGTTCTTC
>TRBV12-3/TRBV12-4|many|TRBJ2-5|NA
CASSPPTPNHQETQYF
TGTGCCAGCAGCCCACCGACACCGAATCACCAAGAGACCCAGTACTTC
>TRBV4-1|NA|TRBJ1-2|TRBD1
CASSQSTGSNNYGYTF
TGCGCCAGCAGCCAATCGACAGGGTCTAATAACTATGGCTACACCTTC
>TRBV6-2/TRBV6-3|NA|TRBJ2-3|NA
CASSYPQPGGADTQYF
TGTGCCAGCAGTTACCCCCAACCTGGGGGCGCAGATACGCAGTATTTT